One TCR beta chain is described in this entry. The data belong to a study of T cell changes during pregnancy in multiple sclerosis. Some clones are missing from TCRdb's copy, which holds only in-frame ones; the method was immunoSEQ multiplex PCR. The sample yields about 40,000 clones, approximately 88% seen once. The germline V and J ends were trimmed by 3 bases and 0 bases, with 12 bases remaining between them. This CDR3 comprises 15 residues. From germline, CDR1 is MNHNS and CDR2 SASEGT. The chain links TRBV6-1 to TRBJ2-7; unclear D gene. Sequenced material: peripheral blood, taken in the first trimester of pregnancy. This clonotype was sampled from a female donor in good health, enrolled as a control in a pregnancy study. The CDR3 coding sequence is TGTGCCAGCAGTGAGAGGCGGAAAAGCTCCTACGAGCAGTACTTC. Translating it yields CASSERRKSSYEQYF.